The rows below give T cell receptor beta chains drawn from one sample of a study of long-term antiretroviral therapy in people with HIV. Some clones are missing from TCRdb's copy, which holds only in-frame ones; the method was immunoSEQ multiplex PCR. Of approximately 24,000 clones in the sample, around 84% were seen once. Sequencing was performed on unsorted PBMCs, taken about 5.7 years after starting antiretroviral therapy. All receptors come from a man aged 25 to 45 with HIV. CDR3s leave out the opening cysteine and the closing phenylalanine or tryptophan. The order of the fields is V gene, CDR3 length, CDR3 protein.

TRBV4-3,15,ASSQILAGDNYNEQF
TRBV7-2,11,ASSLLGGGGLY
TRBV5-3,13,ARRTRTGPRSPLH
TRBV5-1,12,ASSLAGTNTEAF
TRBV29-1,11,SVGGGPAGQQF
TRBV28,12,ATEGRLGWNEQF
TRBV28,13,ASSPLLAGGDTQY
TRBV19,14,ASRVSPGTGFTEAF
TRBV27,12,ASSFGTGNSPLH
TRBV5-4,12,ASSSPGPTDTQY
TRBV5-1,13,ASSYDRGVEETQY
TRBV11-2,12,ASSLQGSLYEQY
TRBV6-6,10,ASSYPGGEQY
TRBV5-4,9,ASSGLYEQY
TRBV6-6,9,ATTSSETQY
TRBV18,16,ASSPPFMGHSNTGELF
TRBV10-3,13,ASIPLGGHYYGYT